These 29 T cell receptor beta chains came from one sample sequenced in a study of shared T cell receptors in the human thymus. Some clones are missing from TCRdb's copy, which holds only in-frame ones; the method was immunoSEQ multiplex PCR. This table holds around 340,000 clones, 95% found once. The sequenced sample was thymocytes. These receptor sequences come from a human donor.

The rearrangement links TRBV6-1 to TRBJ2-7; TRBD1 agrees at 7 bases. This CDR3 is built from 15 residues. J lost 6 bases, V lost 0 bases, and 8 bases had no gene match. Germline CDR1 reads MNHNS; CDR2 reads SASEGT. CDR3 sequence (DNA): TGTGCCAGCAGTGAAGCAGACAGGGCCTACTCCGAGCAGTACTTC. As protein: CASSEADRAYSEQYF.

This CDR3 is CASSLDRRLAGRTDTQYF. The CDR3 nucleotides read TGTGCCAGCAGCTTAGATCGTCGGCTAGCGGGAAGGACAGATACGCAGTATTTT. J is TRBJ2-3 and V is TRBV11-2, with TRBD2 matching 9 bases. After removal of 0 bases from V and 3 bases from J, the junction contained 10 bases not matched to a gene. This CDR3 spans 18 amino acids. Looked up from germline, CDR1 is SGHAT and CDR2 is FQNNGV.

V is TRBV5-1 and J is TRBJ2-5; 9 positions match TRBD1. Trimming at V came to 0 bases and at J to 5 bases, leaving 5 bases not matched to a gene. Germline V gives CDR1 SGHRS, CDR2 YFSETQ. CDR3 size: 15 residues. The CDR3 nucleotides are TGCGCCAGCAGCTTGGGCGACAGGGGGGCGGAGACCCAGTACTTC. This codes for CASSLGDRGAETQYF.

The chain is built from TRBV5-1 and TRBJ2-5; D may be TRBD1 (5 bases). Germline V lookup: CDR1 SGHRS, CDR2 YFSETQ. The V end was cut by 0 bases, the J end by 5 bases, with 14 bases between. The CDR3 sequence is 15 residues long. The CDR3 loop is CASSLAPGRPETQYF. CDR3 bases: TGCGCCAGCAGCTTGGCGCCAGGGCGGCCGGAGACCCAGTACTTC.

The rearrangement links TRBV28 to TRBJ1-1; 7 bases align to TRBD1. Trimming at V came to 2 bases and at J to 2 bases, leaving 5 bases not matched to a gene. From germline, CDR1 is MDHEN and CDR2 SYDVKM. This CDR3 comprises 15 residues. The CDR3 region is CASSLIGQVNTEAFF. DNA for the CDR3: TGTGCCAGCAGTTTAATTGGACAGGTCAACACTGAAGCTTTCTTT.

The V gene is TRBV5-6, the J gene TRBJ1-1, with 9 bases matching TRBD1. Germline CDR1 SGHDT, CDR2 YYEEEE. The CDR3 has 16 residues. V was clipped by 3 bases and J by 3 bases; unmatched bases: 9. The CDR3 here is CASSSRQGESDTEAFF. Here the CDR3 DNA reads TGTGCCAGCAGCTCCCGACAGGGGGAGAGTGACACTGAAGCTTTCTTT.

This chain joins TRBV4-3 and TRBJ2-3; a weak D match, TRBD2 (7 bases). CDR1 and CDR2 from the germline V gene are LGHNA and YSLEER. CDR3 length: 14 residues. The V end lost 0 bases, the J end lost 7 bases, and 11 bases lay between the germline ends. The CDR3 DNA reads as TGCGCCAGCAGCCAAGAGGGGAGGGGGTATACGCAGTATTTT. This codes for CASSQEGRGYTQYF.

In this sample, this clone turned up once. This chain's CDR3 is CASSLGQNSNQPQHF. For the CDR3, the DNA is TGTGCCAGCAGCTTAGGGCAGAACAGCAATCAGCCCCAGCATTTT. The gene calls are TRBV7-9 and TRBJ1-5; D gene ambiguous. Germline-derived CDR1 and CDR2 are SEHNR and FQNEAQ (reference sequence). CDR3 size: 15 residues. Deletions cut 1 base from V and 1 base from J, with 8 bases between.

The CDR3 loop is CASSQALRDSTEAFF. The CDR3 nucleotides read TGCGCCAGCAGCCAGGCCCTGCGGGATTCCACTGAAGCTTTCTTT. The gene calls are TRBV4-3 and TRBJ1-1; D remains ambiguous. This CDR3 is 15 amino acids long. V shed 3 bases and J shed 4 bases, with 15 bases lying between them. Germline CDR1 LGHNA, CDR2 YSLEER.

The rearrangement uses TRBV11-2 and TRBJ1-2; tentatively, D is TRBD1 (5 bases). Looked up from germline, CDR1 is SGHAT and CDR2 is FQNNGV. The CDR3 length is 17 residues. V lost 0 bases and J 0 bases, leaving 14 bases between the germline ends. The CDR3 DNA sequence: TGTGCCAGCAGCTTAGAGTTCTGGCAGGGCGCTAACTATGGCTACACCTTC. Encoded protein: CASSLEFWQGANYGYTF. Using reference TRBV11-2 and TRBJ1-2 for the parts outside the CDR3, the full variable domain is EAGVAQSPRYKIIEKRQSVAFWCNPISGHATLYWYQQILGQGPKLLIQFQNNGVVDDSQLPKDRFSAERLKGVDSTLKIQPAKLEDSAVYLCASSLEFWQGANYGYTFGSGTRLTVV.

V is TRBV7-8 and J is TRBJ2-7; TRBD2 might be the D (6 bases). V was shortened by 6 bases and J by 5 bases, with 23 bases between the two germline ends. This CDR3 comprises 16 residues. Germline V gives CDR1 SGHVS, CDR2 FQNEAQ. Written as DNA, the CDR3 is TGTGCCAGCAGTCGCCCGGGAGCCCCAAAGGGACACGAGCAGTACTTC. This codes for CASSRPGAPKGHEQYF.

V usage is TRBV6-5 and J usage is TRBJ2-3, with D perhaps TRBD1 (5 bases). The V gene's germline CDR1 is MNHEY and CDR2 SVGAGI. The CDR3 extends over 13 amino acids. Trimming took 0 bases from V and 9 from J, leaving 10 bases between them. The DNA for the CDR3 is TGTGCCAGCAGTTACTCTAGGGGTCTGACGCAGTATTTT. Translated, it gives CASSYSRGLTQYF.

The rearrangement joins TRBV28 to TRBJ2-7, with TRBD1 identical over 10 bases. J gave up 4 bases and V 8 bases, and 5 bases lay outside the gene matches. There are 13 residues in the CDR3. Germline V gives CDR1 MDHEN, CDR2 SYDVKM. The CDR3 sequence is CASRQGARYEQYF. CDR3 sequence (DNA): TGTGCCAGCCGACAGGGGGCTCGTTACGAGCAGTACTTC.

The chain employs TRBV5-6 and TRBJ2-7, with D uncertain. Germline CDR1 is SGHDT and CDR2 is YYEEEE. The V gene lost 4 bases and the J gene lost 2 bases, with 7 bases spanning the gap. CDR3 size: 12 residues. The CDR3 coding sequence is TGTGCCAGCAGCGGGGAACCCTACGAGCAGTACTTC. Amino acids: CASSGEPYEQYF.

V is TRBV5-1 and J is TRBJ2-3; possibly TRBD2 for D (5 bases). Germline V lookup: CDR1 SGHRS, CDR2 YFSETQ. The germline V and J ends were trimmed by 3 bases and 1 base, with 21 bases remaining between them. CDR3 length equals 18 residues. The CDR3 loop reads CASSCHPGRHWRTDTQYF. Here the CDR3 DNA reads TGCGCCAGCAGCTGCCACCCGGGAAGGCATTGGCGCACAGATACGCAGTATTTT.

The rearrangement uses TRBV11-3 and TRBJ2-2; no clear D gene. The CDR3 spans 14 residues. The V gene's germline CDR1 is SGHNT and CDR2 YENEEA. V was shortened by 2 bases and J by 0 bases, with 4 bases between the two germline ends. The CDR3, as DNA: TGTGCCAGCAGCTTATGGACGAACACCGGGGAGCTGTTTTTT. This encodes CASSLWTNTGELFF.

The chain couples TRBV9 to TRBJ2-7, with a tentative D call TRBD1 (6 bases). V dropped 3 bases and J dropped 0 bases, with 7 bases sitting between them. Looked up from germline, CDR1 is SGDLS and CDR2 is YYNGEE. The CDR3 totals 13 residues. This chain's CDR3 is CASSAGHSYEQYF. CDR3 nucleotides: TGTGCCAGCAGCGCGGGACACTCCTACGAGCAGTACTTC.

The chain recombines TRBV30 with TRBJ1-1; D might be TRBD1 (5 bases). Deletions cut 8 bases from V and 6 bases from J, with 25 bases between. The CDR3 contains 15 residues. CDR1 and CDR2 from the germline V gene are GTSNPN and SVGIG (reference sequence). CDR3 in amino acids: CALMGGEHLKAEAFF. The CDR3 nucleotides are TGTGCCCTTATGGGGGGGGAGCATTTGAAGGCTGAAGCTTTCTTT.

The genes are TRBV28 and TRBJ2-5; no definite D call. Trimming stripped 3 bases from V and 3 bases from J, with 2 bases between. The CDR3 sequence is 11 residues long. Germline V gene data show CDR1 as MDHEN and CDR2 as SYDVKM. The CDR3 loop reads CASSFKETQYF. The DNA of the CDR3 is TGTGCCAGCAGTTTTAAAGAGACCCAGTACTTC.

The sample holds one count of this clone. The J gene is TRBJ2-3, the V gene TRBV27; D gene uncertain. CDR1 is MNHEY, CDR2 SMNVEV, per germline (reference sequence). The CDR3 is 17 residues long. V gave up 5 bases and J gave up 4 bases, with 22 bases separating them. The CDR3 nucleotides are TGTGCCAGCAGTCCCCGACGGATAACTCTCTGCCCAGATACGCAGTATTTT. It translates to CASSPRRITLCPDTQYF.

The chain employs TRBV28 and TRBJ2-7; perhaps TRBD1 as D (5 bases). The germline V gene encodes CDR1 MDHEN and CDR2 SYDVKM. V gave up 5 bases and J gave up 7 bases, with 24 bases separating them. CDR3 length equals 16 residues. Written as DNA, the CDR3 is TGTGCCAGCAGTGGGGCCATTCCCCCAGCAGAATCAGAGCAGTACTTC. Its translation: CASSGAIPPAESEQYF. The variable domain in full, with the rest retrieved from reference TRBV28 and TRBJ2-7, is DVKVTQSSRYLVKRTGEKVFLECVQDMDHENMFWYRQDPGLGLRLIYFSYDVKMKEKGDIPEGYSVSREKKERFSLILESASTNQTSMYLCASSGAIPPAESEQYFGPGTRLTVT.

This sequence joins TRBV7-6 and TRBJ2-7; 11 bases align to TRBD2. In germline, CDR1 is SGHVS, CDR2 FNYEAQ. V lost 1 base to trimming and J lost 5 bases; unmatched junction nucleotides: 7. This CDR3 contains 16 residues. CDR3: CASSLESSGRENEQYF. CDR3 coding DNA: TGTGCCAGCAGCTTAGAGAGTAGCGGGAGGGAGAACGAGCAGTACTTC.

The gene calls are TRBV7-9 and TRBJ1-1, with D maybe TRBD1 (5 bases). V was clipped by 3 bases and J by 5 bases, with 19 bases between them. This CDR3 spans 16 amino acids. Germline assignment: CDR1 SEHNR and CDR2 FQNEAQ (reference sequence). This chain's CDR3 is CASSLTVQKEWTEAFF. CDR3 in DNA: TGTGCCAGCAGCTTGACAGTTCAGAAAGAGTGGACTGAAGCTTTCTTT. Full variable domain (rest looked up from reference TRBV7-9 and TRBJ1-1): DTGVSQNPRHKITKRGQNVTFRCDPISEHNRLYWYRQTLGQGPEFLTYFQNEAQLEKSRLLSDRFSAERPKGSFSTLEIQRTEQGDSAMYLCASSLTVQKEWTEAFFGQGTRLTVV.

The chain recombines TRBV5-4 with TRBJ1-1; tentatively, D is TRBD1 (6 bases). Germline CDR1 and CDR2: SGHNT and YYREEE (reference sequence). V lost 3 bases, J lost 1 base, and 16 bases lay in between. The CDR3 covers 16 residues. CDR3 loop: CASSSTPGHRNTEAFF. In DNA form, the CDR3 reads TGTGCCAGCAGCTCAACCCCGGGACATAGGAACACTGAAGCTTTCTTT.

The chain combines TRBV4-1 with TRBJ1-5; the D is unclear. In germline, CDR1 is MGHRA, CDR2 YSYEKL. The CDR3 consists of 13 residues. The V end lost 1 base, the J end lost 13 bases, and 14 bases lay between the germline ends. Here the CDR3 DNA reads TGCGCCAGCAGCCAAGGATACACAGATATACAGCATTTT. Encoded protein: CASSQGYTDIQHF.

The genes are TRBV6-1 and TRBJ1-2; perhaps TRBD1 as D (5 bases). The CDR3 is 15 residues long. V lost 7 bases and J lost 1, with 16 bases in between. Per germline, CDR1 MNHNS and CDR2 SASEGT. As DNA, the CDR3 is TGTGCCAGCACTCTAAAGGGACGGGTTAACTATGGCTACACCTTC. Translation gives CASTLKGRVNYGYTF.

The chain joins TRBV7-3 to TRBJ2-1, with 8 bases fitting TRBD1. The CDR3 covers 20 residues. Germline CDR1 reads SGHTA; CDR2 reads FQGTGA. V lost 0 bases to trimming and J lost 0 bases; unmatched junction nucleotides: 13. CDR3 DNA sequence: TGTGCCAGCAGCTTAACGCCGGATTGGGGACAGGTCCGCTCCTACAATGAGCAGTTCTTC. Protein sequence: CASSLTPDWGQVRSYNEQFF.

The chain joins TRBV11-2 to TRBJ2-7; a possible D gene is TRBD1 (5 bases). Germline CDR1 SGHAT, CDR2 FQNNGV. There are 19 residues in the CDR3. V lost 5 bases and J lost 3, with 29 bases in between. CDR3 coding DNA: TGTGCCAGCAGCCTAACGCGACAGCCAAAAGATCCCAAATTCTACGAGCAGTACTTC. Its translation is CASSLTRQPKDPKFYEQYF.

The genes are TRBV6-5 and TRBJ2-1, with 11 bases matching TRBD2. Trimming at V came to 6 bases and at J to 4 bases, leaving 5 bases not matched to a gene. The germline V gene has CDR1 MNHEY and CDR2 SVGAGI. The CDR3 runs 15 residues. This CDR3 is CASRPGTSGYNEQFF. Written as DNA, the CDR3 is TGTGCCAGCAGGCCCGGGACTAGCGGTTACAATGAGCAGTTCTTC.